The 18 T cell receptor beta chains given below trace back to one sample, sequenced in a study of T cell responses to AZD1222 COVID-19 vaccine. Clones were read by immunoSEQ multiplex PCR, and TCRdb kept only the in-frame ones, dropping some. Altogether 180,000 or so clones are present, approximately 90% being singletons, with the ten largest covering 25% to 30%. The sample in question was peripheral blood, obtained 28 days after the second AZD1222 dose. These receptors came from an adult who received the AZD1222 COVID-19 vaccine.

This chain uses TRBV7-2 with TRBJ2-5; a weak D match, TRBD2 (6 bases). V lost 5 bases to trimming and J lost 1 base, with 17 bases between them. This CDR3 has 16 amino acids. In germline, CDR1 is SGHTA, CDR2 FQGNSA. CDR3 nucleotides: TGTGCCAGCAGCCTAGTAGGCGGGGCCCCCCAAGAGACCCAGTACTTC. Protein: CASSLVGGAPQETQYF.

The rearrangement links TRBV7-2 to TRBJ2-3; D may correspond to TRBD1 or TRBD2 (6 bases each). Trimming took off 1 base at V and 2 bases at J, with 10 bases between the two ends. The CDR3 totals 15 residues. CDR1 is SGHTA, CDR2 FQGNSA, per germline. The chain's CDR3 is CASSLVGGLTDTQYF. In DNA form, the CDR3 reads TGTGCCAGCAGCTTAGTAGGGGGACTCACAGATACGCAGTATTTT.

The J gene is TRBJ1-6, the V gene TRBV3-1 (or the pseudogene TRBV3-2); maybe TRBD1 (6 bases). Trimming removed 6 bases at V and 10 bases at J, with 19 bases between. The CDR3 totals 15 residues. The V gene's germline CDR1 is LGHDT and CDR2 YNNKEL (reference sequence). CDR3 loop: CASRPLGGRDSPLHF. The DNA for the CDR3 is TGTGCCAGCAGACCCCTCGGGGGCCGGGACTCACCCCTCCACTTT.

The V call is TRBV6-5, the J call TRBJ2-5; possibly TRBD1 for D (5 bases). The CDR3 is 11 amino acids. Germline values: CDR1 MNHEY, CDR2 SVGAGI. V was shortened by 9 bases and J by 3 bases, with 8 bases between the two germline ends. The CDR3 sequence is CASLREETQYF. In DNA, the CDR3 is TGTGCCAGTCTCAGGGAAGAGACCCAGTACTTC.

CDR3 sequence: CASSLYTDTDTQYF. The CDR3 DNA is TGTGCCAGCAGCTTATACACAGACACAGATACGCAGTATTTT. The chain has TRBV3-1 (or the pseudogene TRBV3-2) and TRBJ2-3; D uncertain. The germline CDR1 and CDR2 sequences are LGHDT and YNNKEL (reference sequence). V lost 5 bases, J lost 2 bases, and 11 bases lay in between. The length of the CDR3 is 14 residues.

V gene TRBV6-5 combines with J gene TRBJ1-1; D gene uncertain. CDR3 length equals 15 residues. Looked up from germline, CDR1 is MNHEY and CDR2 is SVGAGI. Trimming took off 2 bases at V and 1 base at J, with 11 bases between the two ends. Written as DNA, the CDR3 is TGTGCCAGCAGTTACGACAATCCGGGGAACACTGAAGCTTTCTTT. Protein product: CASSYDNPGNTEAFF.

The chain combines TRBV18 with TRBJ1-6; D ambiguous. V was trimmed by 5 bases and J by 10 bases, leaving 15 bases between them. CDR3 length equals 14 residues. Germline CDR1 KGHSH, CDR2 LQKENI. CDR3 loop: CASSTGVRLSPLHF. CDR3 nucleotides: TGTGCCAGCTCAACGGGAGTAAGGTTGTCACCCCTCCACTTT.

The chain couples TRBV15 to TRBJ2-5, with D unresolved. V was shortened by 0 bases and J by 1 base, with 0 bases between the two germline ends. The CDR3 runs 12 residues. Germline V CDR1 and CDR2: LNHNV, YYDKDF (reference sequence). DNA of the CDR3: TGTGCCACCAGCAGAGACCAAGAGACCCAGTACTTC. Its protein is CATSRDQETQYF.

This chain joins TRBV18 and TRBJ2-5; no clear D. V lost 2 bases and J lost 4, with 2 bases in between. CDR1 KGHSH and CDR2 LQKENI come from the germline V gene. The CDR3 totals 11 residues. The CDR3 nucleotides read TGTGCCAGCTCACCATCAGAGACCCAGTACTTC. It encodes CASSPSETQYF.

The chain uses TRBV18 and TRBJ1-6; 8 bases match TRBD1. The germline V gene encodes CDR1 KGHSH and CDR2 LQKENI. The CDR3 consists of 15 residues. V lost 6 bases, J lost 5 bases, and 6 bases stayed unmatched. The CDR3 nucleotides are TGTGCCAGCTCCCTCGGGACAGGAAATAATTCACCCCTCCACTTT. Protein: CASSLGTGNNSPLHF.

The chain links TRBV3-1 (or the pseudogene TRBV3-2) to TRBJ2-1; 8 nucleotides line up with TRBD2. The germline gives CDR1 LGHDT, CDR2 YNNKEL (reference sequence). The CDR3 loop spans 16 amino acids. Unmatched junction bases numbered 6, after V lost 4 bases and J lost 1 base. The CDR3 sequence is CASSPLLAGSYNEQFF. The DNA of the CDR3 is TGTGCCAGCAGCCCTTTGTTAGCGGGATCCTACAATGAGCAGTTCTTC.

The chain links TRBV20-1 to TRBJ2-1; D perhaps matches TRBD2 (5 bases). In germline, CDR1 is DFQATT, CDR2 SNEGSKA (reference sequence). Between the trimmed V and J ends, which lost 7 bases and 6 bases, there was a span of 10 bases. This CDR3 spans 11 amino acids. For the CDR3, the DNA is TGCAGTGGGGCGGGCATCAATGAGCAGTTCTTC. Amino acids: CSGAGINEQFF.

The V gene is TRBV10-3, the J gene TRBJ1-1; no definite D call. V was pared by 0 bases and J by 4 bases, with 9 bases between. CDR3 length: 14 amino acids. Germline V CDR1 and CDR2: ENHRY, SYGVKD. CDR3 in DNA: TGTGCCATCAGTGAGTCTTGGGTAGGCACTGAAGCTTTCTTT. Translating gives CAISESWVGTEAFF.

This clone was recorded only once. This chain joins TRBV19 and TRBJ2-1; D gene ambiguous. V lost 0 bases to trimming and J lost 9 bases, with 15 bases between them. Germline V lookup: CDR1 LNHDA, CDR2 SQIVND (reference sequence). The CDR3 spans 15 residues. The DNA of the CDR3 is TGTGCCAGTAGTATAGATTCTCGAGTGGATAGTGAGCAGTTCTTC. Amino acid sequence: CASSIDSRVDSEQFF.

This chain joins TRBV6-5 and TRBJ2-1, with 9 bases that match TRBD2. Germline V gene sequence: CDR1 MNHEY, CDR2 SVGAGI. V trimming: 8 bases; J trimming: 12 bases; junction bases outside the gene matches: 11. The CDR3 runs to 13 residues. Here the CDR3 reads CASAGGPYLGQFF. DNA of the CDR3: TGTGCCAGCGCGGGAGGGCCTTATCTAGGGCAGTTCTTC.

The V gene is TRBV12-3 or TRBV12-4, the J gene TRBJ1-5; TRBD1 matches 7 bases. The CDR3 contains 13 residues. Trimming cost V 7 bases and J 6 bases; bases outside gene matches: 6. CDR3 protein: CASKQGSGQPQHF. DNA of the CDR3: TGTGCCAGCAAACAGGGGTCAGGTCAGCCCCAGCATTTT.

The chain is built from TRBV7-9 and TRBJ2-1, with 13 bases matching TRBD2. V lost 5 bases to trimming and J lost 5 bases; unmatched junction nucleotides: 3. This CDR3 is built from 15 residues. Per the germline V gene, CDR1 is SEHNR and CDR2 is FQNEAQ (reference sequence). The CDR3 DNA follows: TGTGCCAGCAGCCCGACTAGCGGGAGGCACAATGAGCAGTTCTTC. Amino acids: CASSPTSGRHNEQFF.

The CDR3 is CASRTWGPYNSPLHF. CDR3 in DNA: TGTGCCAGCAGAACCTGGGGGCCATATAATTCACCCCTCCACTTT. The rearrangement uses TRBV5-6 and TRBJ1-6, with D tentatively TRBD1 (6 bases). This CDR3 region has 15 residues. Germline V gene lookup returns CDR1 SGHDT and CDR2 YYEEEE. V shed 5 bases and J shed 4 bases, with 13 bases lying between them.